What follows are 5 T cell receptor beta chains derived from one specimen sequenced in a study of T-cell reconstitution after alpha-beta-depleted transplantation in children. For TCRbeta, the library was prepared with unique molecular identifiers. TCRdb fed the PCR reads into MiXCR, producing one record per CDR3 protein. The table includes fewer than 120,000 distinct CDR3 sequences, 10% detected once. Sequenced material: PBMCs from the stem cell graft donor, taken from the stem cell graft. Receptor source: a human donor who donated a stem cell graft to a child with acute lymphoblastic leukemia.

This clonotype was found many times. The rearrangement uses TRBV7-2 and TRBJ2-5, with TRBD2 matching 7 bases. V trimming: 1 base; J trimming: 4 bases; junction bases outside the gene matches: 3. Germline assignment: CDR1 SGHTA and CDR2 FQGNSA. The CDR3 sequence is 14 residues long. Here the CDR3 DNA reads TGTGCCAGCAGCTTAGGGGGCGGGAGAGAGACCCAGTACTTC. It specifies CASSLGGGRETQYF.

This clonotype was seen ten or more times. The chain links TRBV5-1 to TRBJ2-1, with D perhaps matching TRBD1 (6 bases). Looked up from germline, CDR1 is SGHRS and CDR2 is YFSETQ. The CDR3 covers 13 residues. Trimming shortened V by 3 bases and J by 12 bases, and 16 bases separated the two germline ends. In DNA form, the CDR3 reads TGCGCCAGCAGCTCCCTGACAGGTACGGGGCAGTTCTTC. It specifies CASSSLTGTGQFF.

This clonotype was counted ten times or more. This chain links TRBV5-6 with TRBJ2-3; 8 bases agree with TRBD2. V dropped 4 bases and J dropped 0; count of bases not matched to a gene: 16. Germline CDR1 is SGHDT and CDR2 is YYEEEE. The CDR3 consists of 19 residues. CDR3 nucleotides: TGTGCCAGCAGCCCACGACCGGTGGTAGCGGGAATCAGCACAGATACGCAGTATTTT. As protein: CASSPRPVVAGISTDTQYF.

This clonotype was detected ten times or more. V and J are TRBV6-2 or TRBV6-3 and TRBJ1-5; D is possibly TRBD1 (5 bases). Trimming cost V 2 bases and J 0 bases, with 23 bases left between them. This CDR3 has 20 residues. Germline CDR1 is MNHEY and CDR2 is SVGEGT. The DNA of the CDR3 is TGTGCCAGCAGTTACGCCCCGGGGGATTTGACGGAGTATAGCAATCAGCCCCAGCATTTT. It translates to CASSYAPGDLTEYSNQPQHF.

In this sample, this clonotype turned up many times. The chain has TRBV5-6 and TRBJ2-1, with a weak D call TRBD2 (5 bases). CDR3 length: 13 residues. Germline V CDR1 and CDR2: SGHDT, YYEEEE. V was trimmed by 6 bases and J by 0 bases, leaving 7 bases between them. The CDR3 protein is CASKDFSYNEQFF. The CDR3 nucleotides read TGTGCCAGCAAGGACTTCTCCTACAATGAGCAGTTCTTC.